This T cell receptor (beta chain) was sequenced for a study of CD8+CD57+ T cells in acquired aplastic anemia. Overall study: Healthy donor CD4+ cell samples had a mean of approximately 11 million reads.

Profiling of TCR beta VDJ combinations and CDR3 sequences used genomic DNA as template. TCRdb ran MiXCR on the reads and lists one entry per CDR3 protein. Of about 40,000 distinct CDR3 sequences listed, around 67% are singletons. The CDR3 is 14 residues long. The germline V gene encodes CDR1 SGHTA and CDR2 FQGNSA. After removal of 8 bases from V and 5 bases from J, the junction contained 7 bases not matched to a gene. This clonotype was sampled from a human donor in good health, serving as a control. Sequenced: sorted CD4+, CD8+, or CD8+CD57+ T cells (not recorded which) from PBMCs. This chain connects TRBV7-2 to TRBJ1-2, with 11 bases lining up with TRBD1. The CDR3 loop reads CASHPGTGGYGYTF. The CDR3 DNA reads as TGTGCCAGCCACCCGGGGACAGGGGGGTATGGCTACACCTTC. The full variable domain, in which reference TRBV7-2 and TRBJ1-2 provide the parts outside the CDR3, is GAGVSQSPSNKVTEKGKDVELRCDPISGHTALYWYRQSLGQGLEFLIYFQGNSAPDKSGLPSDRFSAERTGGSVSTLTIQRTQQEDSAVYLCASHPGTGGYGYTFGSGTRLTVV.